The T cell receptor beta chain described here comes from a study of T cells after yellow fever vaccination. The germline CDR1 and CDR2 sequences are MDHEN and SYDVKM. The CDR3 extends over 14 amino acids. The ends were cut back, 6 bases at V and 2 bases at J, with 14 bases in the middle. The sample holds a few counts of this clonotype. TCRdb recomputed calls from the 5' RACE reads with MiXCR, one row per CDR3 protein. The profile covers roughly 500,000 distinct CDR3 sequences, with roughly 19% appearing a single time and approximately 14% taken by the ten largest. The receptor was derived from a man aged 30 to 45 who received the YFV17D yellow fever vaccine. The chain is built from TRBV28 and TRBJ2-7, with a weak D call TRBD2 (5 bases). Sequenced here: PBMCs, sampled 15 days after the yellow fever booster vaccination. As DNA, the CDR3 is TGTGCCAGCAGGGCCCGCGGGTCGACCTACGAGCAGTACTTC. As protein: CASRARGSTYEQYF.